The source of this T cell receptor beta chain is a study of blood T cells in healthy people across ages. This clonotype was seen a handful of times. The antigen remains unidentified. General study results and limits: The percentage of naive T cells correlated strongly with TCR beta diversity. In long-lived donors, naive CD4+ cell counts and diversity exceeded those of aged donors. For the donors, CMV status was unknown and possibly confounded expanded clonotype changes.

A second PCR, run for roughly 7 to 11 cycles, used a sample-barcoded 5' primer plus a J-beta primer mix. The authors tagged each cDNA molecule using a template-switch adaptor with 12 random nucleotides. TCRdb re-called the 5' RACE reads through MiXCR, storing one row per CDR3 protein. Among around 750,000 distinct CDR3 sequences listed, about 55% were seen once. The CDR3 is 15 amino acids. V trimming: 2 bases; J trimming: 14 bases; junction bases outside the gene matches: 16. The chain combines TRBV12-3 or TRBV12-4 with TRBJ2-3; 7 nucleotides line up with TRBD2. The TCR was taken from a man older than 75 in good health. The material sequenced was blood. The CDR3 DNA reads TGTGCCAGCAGTTTATCTGCGGGAGACCACAGATACGCGTATTTT. Encoded protein: CASSLSAGDHRYAYF.